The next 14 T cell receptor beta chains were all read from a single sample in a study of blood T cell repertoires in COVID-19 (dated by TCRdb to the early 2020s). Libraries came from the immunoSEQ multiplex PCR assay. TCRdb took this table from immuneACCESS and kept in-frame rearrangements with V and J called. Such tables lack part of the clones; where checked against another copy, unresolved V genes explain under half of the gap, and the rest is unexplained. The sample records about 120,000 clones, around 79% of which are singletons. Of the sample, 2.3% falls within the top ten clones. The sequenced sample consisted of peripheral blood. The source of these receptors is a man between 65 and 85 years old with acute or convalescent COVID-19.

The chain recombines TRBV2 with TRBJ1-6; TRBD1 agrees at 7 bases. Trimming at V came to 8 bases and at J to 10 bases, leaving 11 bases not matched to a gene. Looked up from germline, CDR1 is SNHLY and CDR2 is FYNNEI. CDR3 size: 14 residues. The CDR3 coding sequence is TGTGCCAGCCTAGACAGGGCGGGCGGATCACCCCTCCACTTT. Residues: CASLDRAGGSPLHF.

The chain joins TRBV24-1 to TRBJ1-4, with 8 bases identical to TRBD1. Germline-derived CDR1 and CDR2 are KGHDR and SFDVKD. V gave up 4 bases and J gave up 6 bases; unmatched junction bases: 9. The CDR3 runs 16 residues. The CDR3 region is CATSENTGGKDEKLFF. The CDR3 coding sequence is TGTGCCACCAGTGAAAACACAGGGGGTAAGGATGAAAAACTGTTTTTT.

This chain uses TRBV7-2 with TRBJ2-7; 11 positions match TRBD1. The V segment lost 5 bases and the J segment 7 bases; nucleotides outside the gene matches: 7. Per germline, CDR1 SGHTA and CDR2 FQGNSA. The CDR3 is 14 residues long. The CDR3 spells CASSLWTGGVEQYF. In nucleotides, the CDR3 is TGTGCCAGCAGCCTTTGGACAGGGGGCGTTGAGCAGTACTTC. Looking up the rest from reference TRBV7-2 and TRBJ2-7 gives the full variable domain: GAGVSQSPSNKVTEKGKDVELRCDPISGHTALYWYRQSLGQGLEFLIYFQGNSAPDKSGLPSDRFSAERTGGSVSTLTIQRTQQEDSAVYLCASSLWTGGVEQYFGPGTRLTVT.

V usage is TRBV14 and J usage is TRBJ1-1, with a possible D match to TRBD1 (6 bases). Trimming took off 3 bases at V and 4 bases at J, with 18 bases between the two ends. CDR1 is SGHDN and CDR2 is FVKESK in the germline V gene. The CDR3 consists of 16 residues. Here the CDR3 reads CASSQWGGARVTEAFF. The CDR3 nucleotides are TGTGCCAGCAGCCAGTGGGGGGGGGCTCGGGTCACTGAAGCTTTCTTT.

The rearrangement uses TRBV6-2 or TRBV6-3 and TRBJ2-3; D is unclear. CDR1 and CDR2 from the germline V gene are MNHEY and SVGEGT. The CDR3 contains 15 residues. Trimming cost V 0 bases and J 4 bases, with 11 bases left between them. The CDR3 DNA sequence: TGTGCCAGCAGTTACTCGAGGAGCCTGTCAGATACGCAGTATTTT. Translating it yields CASSYSRSLSDTQYF.

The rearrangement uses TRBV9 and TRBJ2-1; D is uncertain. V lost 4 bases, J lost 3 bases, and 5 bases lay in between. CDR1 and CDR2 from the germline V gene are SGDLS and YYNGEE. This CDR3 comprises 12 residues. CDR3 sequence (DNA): TGTGCCAGCAGCACTGGCTACAATGAGCAGTTCTTC. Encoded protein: CASSTGYNEQFF.

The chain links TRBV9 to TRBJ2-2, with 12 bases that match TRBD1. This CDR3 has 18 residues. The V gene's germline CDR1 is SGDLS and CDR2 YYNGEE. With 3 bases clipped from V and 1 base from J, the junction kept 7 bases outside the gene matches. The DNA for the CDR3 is TGTGCCAGCAGCGGGGGACAGGGGGCAGAGTTGAACACCGGGGAGCTGTTTTTT. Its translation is CASSGGQGAELNTGELFF.

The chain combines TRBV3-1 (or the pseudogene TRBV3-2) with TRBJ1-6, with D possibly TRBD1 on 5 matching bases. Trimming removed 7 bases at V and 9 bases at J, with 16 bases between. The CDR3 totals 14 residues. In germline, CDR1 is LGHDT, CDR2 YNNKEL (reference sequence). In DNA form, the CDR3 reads TGTGCCAGCACCCGGGGGACTATGGGTTCACCCCTCCACTTT. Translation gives CASTRGTMGSPLHF.

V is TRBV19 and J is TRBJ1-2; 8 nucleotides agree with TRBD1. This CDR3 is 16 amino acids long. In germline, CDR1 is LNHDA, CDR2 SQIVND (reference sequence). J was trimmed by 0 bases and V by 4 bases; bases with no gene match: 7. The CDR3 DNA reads TGTGCCAGTAGTACCTCAGGGGGCGCTCCTAACTATGGCTACACCTTC. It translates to CASSTSGGAPNYGYTF.

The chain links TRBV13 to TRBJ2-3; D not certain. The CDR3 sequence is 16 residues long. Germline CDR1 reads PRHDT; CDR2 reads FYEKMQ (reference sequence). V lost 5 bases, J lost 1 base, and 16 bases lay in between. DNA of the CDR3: TGTGCCAGCAGCATACGACTGTCCCAAGGCACAGATACGCAGTATTTT. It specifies CASSIRLSQGTDTQYF.

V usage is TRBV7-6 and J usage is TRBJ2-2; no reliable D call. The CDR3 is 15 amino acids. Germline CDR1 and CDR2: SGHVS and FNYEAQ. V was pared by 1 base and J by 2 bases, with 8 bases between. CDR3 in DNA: TGTGCCAGCAGCTTAGGAACTTTCAACACCGGGGAGCTGTTTTTT. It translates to CASSLGTFNTGELFF.

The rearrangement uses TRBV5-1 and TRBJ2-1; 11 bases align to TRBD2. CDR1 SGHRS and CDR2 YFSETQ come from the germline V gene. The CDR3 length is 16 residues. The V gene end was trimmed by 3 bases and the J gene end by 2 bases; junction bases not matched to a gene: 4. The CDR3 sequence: CASSSLAGATYNEQFF. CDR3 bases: TGCGCCAGCAGCTCACTAGCGGGGGCGACCTACAATGAGCAGTTCTTC. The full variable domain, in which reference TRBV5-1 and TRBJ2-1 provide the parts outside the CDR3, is KAGVTQTPRYLIKTRGQQVTLSCSPISGHRSVSWYQQTPGQGLQFLFEYFSETQRNKGNFPGRFSGRQFSNSRSEMNVSTLELGDSALYLCASSSLAGATYNEQFFGPGTRLTVL.

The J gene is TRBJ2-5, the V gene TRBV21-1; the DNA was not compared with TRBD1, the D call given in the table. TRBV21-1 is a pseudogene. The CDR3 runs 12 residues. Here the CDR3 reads CASRKDSETQYF. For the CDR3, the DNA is TGTGCCAGCAGAAAGGACAGCGAGACCCAGTACTTC.

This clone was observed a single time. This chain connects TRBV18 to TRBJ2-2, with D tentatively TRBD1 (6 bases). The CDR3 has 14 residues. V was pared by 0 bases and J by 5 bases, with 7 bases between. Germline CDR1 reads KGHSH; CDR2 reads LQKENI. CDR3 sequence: CASSPPGATGELFF. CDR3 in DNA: TGTGCCAGCTCACCACCGGGGGCGACCGGGGAGCTGTTTTTT.